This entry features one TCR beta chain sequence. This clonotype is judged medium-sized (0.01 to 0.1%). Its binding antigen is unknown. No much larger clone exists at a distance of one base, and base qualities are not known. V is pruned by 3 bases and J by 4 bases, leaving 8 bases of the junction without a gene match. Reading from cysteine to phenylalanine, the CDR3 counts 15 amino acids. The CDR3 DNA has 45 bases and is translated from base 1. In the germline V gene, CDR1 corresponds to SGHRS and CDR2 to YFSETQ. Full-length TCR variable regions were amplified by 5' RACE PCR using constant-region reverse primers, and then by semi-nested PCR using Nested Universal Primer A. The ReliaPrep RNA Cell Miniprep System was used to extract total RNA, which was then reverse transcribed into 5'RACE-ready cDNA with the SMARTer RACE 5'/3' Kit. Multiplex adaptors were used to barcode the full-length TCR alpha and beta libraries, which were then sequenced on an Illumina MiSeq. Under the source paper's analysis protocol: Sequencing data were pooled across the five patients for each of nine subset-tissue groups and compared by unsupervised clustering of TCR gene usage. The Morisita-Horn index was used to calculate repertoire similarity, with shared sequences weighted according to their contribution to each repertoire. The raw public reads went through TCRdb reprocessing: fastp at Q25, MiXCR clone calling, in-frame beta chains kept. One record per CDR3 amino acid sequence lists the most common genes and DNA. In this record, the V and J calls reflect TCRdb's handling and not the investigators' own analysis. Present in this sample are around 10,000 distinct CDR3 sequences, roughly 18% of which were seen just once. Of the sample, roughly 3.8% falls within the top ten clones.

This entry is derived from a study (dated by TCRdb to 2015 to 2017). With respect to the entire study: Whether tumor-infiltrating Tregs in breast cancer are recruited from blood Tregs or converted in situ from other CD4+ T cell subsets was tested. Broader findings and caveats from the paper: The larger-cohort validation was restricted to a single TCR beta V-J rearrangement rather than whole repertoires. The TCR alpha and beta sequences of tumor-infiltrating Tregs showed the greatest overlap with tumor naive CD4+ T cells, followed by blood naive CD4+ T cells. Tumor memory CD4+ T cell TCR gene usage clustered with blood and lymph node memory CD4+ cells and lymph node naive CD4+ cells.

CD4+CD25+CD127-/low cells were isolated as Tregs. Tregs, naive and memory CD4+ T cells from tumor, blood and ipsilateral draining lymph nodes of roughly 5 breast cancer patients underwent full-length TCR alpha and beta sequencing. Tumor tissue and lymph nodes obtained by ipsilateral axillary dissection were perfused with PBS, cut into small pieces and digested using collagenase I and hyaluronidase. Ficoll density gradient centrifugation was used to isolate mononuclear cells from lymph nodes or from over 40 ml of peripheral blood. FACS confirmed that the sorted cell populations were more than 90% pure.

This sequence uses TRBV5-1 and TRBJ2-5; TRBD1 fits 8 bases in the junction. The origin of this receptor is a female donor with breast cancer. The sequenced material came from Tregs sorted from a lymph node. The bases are TGCGCCAGCAGCTCGAACAGGGGGATGATAGAGACCCAGTACTTC. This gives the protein CASSSNRGMIETQYF.